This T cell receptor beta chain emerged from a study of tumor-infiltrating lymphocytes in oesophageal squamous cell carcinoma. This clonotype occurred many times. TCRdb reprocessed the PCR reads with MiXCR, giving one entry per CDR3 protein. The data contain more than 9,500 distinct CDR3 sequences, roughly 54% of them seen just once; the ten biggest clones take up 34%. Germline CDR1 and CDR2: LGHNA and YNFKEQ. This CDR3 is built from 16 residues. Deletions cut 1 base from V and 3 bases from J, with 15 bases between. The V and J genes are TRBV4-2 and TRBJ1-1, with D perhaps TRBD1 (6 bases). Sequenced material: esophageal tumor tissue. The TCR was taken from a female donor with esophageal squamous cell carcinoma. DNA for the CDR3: TGTGCCAGCAGCCAAGCGGGACCAAGGGGGGACACTGAAGCTTTCTTT. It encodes CASSQAGPRGDTEAFF.